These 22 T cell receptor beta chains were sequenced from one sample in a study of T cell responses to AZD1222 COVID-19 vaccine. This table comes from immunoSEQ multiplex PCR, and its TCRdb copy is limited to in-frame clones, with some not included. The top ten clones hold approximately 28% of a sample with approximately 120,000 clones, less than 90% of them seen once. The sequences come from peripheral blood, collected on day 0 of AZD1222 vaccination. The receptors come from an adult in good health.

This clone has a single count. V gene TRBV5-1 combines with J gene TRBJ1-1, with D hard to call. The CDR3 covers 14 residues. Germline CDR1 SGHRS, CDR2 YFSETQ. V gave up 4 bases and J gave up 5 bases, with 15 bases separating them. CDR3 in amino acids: CASSPLAGSTEAFF. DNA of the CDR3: TGCGCCAGCAGCCCCCTGGCGGGGAGTACTGAAGCTTTCTTT.

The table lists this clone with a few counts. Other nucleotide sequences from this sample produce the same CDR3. The CDR3 bases are TGCGCCAGCAGCTGGACAGGCCAAGAGACCCAGTACTTC. Protein: CASSWTGQETQYF. The chain carries TRBV5-1 and TRBJ2-5, with 7 bases matching TRBD1. Germline CDR1 reads SGHRS; CDR2 reads YFSETQ. The J segment lost 1 base and the V segment lost 3 bases, leaving 0 bases of the junction unmatched. The CDR3 runs 13 residues.

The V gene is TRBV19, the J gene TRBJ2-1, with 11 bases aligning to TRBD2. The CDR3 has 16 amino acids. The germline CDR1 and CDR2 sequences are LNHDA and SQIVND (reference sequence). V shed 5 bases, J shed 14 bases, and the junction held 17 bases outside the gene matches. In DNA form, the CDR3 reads TGTGCCAGTAGTTTCCCCGGGACTAGCGGACCCTTAGGAAAGTTCTTC. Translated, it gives CASSFPGTSGPLGKFF.

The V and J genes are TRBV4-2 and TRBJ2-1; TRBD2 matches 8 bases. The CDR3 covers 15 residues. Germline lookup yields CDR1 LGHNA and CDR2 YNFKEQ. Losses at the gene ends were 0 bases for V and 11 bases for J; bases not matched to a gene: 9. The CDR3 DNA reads TGTGCCAGCAGCCAAGATCGGACTAGCCCTGCCAAGCAGTTCTTC. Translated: CASSQDRTSPAKQFF.

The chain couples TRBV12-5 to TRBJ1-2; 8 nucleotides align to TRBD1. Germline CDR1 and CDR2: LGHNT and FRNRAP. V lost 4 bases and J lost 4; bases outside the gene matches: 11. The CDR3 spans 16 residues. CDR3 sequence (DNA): TGTGCTAGTGGTTCCGGGACAGGTCGCTGGTTCTATGGCTACACCTTC. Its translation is CASGSGTGRWFYGYTF. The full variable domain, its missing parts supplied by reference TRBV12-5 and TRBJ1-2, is DARVTQTPRHKVTEMGQEVTMRCQPILGHNTVFWYRQTMMQGLELLAYFRNRAPLDDSGMPKDRFSAEMPDATLATLKIQPSEPRDSAVYFCASGSGTGRWFYGYTFGSGTRLTVV.

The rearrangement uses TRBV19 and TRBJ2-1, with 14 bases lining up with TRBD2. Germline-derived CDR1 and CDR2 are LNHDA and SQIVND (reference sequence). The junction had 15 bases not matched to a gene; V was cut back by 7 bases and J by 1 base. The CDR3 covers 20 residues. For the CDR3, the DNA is TGTGCCAGTATGGGGGAGACTAGCGGGAGGGCCGGTGGATCCTACAATGAGCAGTTCTTC. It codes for CASMGETSGRAGGSYNEQFF.

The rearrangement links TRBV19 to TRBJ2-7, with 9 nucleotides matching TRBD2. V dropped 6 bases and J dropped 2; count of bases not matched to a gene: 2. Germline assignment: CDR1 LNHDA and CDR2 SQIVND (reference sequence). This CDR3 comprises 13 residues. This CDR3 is CASRREGAYEQYF. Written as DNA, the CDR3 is TGTGCCAGTAGGCGGGAGGGGGCCTACGAGCAGTACTTC. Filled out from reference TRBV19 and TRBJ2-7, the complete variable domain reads DGGITQSPKYLFRKEGQNVTLSCEQNLNHDAMYWYRQDPGQGLRLIYYSQIVNDFQKGDIAEGYSVSREKKESFPLTVTSAQKNPTAFYLCASRREGAYEQYFGPGTRLTVT.

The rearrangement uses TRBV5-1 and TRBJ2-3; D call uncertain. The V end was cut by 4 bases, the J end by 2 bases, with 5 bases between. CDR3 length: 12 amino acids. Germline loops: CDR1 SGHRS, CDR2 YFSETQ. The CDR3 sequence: CASSIHTDTQYF. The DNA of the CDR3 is TGCGCCAGCAGCATCCACACAGATACGCAGTATTTT.

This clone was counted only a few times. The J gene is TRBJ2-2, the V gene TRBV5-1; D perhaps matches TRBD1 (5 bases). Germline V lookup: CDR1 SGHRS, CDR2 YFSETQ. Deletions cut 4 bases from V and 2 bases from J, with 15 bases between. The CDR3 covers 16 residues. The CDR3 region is CASSPARTSNTGELFF. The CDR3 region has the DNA TGCGCCAGCAGCCCGGCGCGGACATCAAACACCGGGGAGCTGTTTTTT.

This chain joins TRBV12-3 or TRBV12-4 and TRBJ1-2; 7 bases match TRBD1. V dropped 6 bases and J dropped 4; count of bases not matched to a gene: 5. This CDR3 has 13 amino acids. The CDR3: CASRIGTAYGYTF. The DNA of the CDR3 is TGTGCCAGCAGGATCGGGACAGCCTATGGCTACACCTTC.

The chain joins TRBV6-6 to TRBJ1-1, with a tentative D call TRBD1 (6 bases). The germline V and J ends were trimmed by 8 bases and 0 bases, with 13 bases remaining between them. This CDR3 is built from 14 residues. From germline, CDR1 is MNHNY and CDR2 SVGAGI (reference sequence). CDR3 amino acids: CASGDRSMNTEAFF. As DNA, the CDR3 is TGTGCCAGCGGAGACAGGTCTATGAACACTGAAGCTTTCTTT.

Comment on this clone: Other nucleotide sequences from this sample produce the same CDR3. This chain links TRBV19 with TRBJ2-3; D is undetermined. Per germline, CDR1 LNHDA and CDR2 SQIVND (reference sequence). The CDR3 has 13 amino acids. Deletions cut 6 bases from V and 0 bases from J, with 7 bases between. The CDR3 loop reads CASSSSSTDTQYF. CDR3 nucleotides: TGTGCCAGTAGCAGCAGTAGCACAGATACGCAGTATTTT.

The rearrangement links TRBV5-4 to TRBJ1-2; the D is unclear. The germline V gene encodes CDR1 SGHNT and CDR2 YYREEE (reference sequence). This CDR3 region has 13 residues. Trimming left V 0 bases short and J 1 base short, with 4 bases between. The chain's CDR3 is CASSLGGNYGYTF. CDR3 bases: TGTGCCAGCAGCTTGGGAGGTAACTATGGCTACACCTTC.

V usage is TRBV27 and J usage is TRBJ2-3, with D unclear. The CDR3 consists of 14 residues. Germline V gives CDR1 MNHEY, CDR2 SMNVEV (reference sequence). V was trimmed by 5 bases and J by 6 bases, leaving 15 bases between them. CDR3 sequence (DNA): TGTGCCAGCAGTCCGCTCCCCCGGGTGGATACGCAGTATTTT. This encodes CASSPLPRVDTQYF.

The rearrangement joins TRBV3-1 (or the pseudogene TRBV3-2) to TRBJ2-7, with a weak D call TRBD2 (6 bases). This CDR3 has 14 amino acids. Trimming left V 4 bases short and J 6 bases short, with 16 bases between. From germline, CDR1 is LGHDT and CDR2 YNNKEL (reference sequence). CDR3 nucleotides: TGTGCCAGCAGCCCCGGGACTTTCGTGGCCGAGCAGTACTTC. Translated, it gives CASSPGTFVAEQYF.

This CDR3 is CASQILAGANYGYTF. The DNA of the CDR3 is TGTGCCAGCCAAATTCTCGCAGGAGCTAACTATGGCTACACCTTC. V and J are TRBV6-5 and TRBJ1-2; no reliable D call. The CDR3 length is 15 residues. V was pared by 8 bases and J by 0 bases, with 16 bases between. The V gene's germline CDR1 is MNHEY and CDR2 SVGAGI.

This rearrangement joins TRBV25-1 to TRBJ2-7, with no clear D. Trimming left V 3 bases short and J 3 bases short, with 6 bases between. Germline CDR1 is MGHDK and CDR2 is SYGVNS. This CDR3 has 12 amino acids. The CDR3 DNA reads TGTGCCAGCAGTGAGGGCAGCTACGAGCAGTACTTC. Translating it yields CASSEGSYEQYF.

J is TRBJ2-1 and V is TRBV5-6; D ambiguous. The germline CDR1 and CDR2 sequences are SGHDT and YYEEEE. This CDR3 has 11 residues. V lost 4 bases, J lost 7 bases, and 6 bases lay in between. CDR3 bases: TGTGCCAGCAGCGTGACTAATGAGCAGTTCTTC. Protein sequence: CASSVTNEQFF.

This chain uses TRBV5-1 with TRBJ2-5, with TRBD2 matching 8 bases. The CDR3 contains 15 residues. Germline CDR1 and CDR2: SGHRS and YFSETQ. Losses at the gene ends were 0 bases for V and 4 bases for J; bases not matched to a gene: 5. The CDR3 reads CASSLAGGGVETQYF. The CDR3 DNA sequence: TGCGCCAGCAGCTTGGCCGGGGGGGGCGTAGAGACCCAGTACTTC. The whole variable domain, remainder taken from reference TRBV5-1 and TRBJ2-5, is KAGVTQTPRYLIKTRGQQVTLSCSPISGHRSVSWYQQTPGQGLQFLFEYFSETQRNKGNFPGRFSGRQFSNSRSEMNVSTLELGDSALYLCASSLAGGGVETQYFGPGTRLLVL.

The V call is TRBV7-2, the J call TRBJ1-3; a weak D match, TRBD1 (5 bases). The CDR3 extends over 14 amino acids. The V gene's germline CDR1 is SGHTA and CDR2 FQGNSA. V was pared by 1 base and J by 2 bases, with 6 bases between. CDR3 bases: TGTGCCAGCAGCTTAGTCAGGGCTGGAAACACCATATATTTT. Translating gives CASSLVRAGNTIYF.

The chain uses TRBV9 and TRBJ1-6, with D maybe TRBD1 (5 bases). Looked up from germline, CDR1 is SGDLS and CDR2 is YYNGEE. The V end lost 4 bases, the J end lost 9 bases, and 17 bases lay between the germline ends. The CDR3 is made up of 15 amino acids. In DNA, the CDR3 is TGTGCCAGCAGCTCGGGAAGGGGCGAGGGTTCACCCCTCCACTTT. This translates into CASSSGRGEGSPLHF.

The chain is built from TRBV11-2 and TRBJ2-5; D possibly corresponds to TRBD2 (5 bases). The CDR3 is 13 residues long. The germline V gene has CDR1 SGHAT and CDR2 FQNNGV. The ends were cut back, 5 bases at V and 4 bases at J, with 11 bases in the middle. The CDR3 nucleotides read TGTGCCAGCAGCCCCAGGAGGCGAGAGACCCAGTACTTC. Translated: CASSPRRRETQYF.